The rows below give T cell receptor beta chains drawn from one sample of a study of blood T cell dynamics during melanoma immunotherapy. Sequencing used immunoSEQ multiplex PCR; TCRdb keeps in-frame clones, though not all of them. Counted here are approximately 3,300 clones, roughly 90% occurring once; the ten biggest clones make up under 0.6%. This specimen was effector memory CD8+ T cells from blood, taken from a patient treated with checkpoint blockade. These receptors were obtained from a human donor with melanoma. CDR3s include the opening cysteine and the closing phenylalanine or tryptophan. The D gene is left open where the match is weak. Size is stated for part of the rows, as once, few or many counts, or as a class when the clone is expanded.

d_call | j_call | clone_size | v_call | cdr3_aa | cdr3_nt
NA | TRBJ2-2 | NA | TRBV19 | CASGTTGELFF | TGTGCCAGTGGAACCACCGGGGAGCTGTTTTTT
TRBD1 | TRBJ2-7 | NA | TRBV28 | CASSPDTRQGHPYEQYF | TGTGCCAGCAGTCCAGACACCCGACAGGGGCACCCCTACGAGCAGTACTTC
NA | TRBJ2-2 | NA | TRBV27 | CASSLMVGAGGELFF | TGTGCCAGCAGTTTAATGGTAGGGGCCGGCGGGGAGCTGTTTTTT
NA | TRBJ2-3 | NA | TRBV5-8 | CASSWGRGSTDTQYF | TGTGCCAGCAGCTGGGGACGGGGGAGCACAGATACGCAGTATTTT
TRBD1 | TRBJ2-1 | NA | TRBV7-6 | CASSPPSRDSYNEQFF | TGTGCCAGCAGCCCCCCGTCCCGGGACAGCTACAATGAGCAGTTCTTC
NA | TRBJ2-7 | NA | TRBV4-2 | CASSLKRTTEQYF | TGTGCCAGCAGCCTCAAAAGGACTACGGAGCAGTACTTC
TRBD2 | TRBJ2-3 | NA | TRBV7-6 | CASSLSPAGGTDTQYF | TGTGCCAGCAGCTTAAGCCCAGCGGGAGGGACAGATACGCAGTATTTT
NA | TRBJ2-5 | NA | TRBV25-1 | CGVVADKETQYF | TGTGGGGTTGTGGCAGATAAAGAGACCCAGTACTTC
TRBD1 | TRBJ2-5 | NA | TRBV28 | CASSATGAETQYF | TGTGCCAGCAGTGCTACAGGGGCAGAGACCCAGTACTTC
NA | TRBJ1-5 | NA | TRBV19 | CASSPGGVQDLPQHF | TGTGCCAGTAGTCCCGGAGGGGTCCAGGATTTGCCCCAGCATTTT
NA | TRBJ2-1 | NA | TRBV4-3 | CASSQVGNSYNEQFF | TGCGCCAGCAGCCAAGTCGGTAACTCCTACAATGAGCAGTTCTTC
NA | TRBJ2-7 | NA | TRBV21-1 | CASSGRQASYEQYF | TGTGCCAGCAGCGGACGCCAGGCGAGCTACGAGCAGTACTTC
NA | TRBJ2-7 | NA | TRBV27 | CASAPGGSYEQYF | TGTGCCAGCGCTCCTGGCGGGTCCTACGAGCAGTACTTC
NA | TRBJ2-7 | NA | TRBV6-6 | CASSYSSDEQYF | TGTGCCAGCAGTTACTCTAGCGACGAGCAGTACTTC
TRBD2 | TRBJ2-1 | NA | TRBV4-1 | CASSQEGLAEYNEQFF | TGCGCCAGCAGCCAAGAGGGACTAGCGGAATACAATGAGCAGTTCTTC
TRBD2 | TRBJ2-2 | NA | TRBV28 | CASSPRTSTHTGELFF | TGTGCCAGCAGCCCCCGGACTAGTACTCACACCGGGGAGCTGTTTTTT
NA | TRBJ2-7 | NA | TRBV14 | CASSQVPNKETDF | TGTGCCAGCAGCCAAGTTCCCAACAAGGAAACAGACTTC
TRBD2 | TRBJ2-1 | NA | TRBV6-1 | CASSLSGYEQFF | TGTGCCAGCAGCCTTAGCGGGTATGAGCAGTTCTTC
NA | TRBJ1-3 | NA | TRBV28 | CASSTGRGNTIYF | TGTGCCAGCAGTACAGGTCGCGGAAACACCATATATTTT
NA | TRBJ2-7 | NA | TRBV19 | CASSWATDYEQYF | TGTGCCAGTAGTTGGGCGACCGACTACGAGCAGTACTTC
NA | TRBJ2-7 | NA | TRBV13 | CASSLIDPLEQYF | TGTGCCAGCAGCTTAATCGACCCGCTGGAGCAGTACTTC
TRBD1 | TRBJ1-1 | NA | TRBV5-6 | CASSARDRGYTEAFF | TGTGCCAGCAGCGCCCGGGACAGGGGATATACTGAAGCTTTCTTT
NA | TRBJ2-5 | NA | TRBV12-2 | CASRAQIGTSGPQETQYF | TGTGCAAGTCGCGCCCAAATCGGGACTAGCGGACCTCAAGAGACCCAGTACTTC
NA | TRBJ2-3 | NA | TRBV29-1 | CSVDRLMDATDTQYF | TGCAGCGTTGATCGACTTATGGATGCTACAGATACGCAGTATTTT
TRBD1 | TRBJ2-7 | NA | TRBV28 | CASTGQVIYEQYF | TGTGCCAGCACTGGACAGGTAATCTACGAGCAGTACTTC
NA | TRBJ2-3 | NA | TRBV7-8 | CASSLSGLGGTDTQYF | TGTGCCAGCAGCTTATCAGGCCTTGGGGGCACAGATACGCAGTATTTT
NA | TRBJ2-1 | NA | TRBV7-2 | CASTPWVGYNEQFF | TGTGCCAGCACCCCTTGGGTTGGTTACAATGAGCAGTTCTTC
TRBD1 | TRBJ2-3 | NA | TRBV19 | CATNDRATDTQYF | TGTGCCACCAACGACAGGGCCACAGATACGCAGTATTTT
NA | TRBJ2-1 | NA | TRBV29-1 | CSVDGSSSYNEQFF | TGCAGCGTTGATGGCTCAAGCTCCTACAATGAGCAGTTCTTC
NA | TRBJ2-1 | once | TRBV12-2 | CASRSKIGGLVNEQFF | TGTGCAAGTCGCTCAAAAATTGGGGGGCTAGTCAATGAGCAGTTCTTC
TRBD2 | TRBJ2-1 | NA | TRBV27 | CASSLEASGSAGQFF | TGTGCCAGCAGTTTAGAGGCTAGCGGGAGTGCCGGGCAGTTCTTC
TRBD2 | TRBJ2-1 | NA | TRBV4-1 | CASSQGLTSGRDWFF | TGCGCCAGCAGCCAAGGTCTAACTAGCGGGAGGGATTGGTTCTTC
NA | TRBJ2-5 | NA | TRBV5-1 | CASSLEGLGQETQYF | TGCGCCAGCAGCTTGGAGGGACTGGGCCAAGAGACCCAGTACTTC
NA | TRBJ2-3 | NA | TRBV6-6 | CASLAGDTQYF | TGTGCTTCATTGGCGGGAGATACGCAGTATTTT
NA | TRBJ2-1 | NA | TRBV30 | CAWSVLRSGQFF | TGTGCCTGGAGTGTACTGCGTAGCGGGCAGTTCTTC
NA | TRBJ2-7 | NA | TRBV4-1 | CASSQDGRFYEQYF | TGCGCCAGCAGCCAAGACGGCAGGTTCTACGAGCAGTACTTC
NA | TRBJ1-5 | NA | TRBV28 | CASSLYRADQPQHF | TGTGCCAGCAGTTTATACAGGGCAGATCAGCCCCAGCATTTT
NA | TRBJ1-1 | NA | TRBV29-1 | CSVFSGAEAFF | TGCAGCGTTTTCAGCGGCGCTGAAGCTTTCTTT
NA | TRBJ2-1 | once | TRBV15 | CATSREGSNEQFF | TGTGCCACCAGCAGAGAGGGGAGCAATGAGCAGTTCTTC
NA | TRBJ1-1 | NA | TRBV27 | CASGSLATEAFF | TGTGCCAGCGGGTCATTGGCCACTGAAGCTTTCTTT
NA | TRBJ1-2 | NA | TRBV6-6 | CASIQTPNYGYTF | TGTGCCAGCATCCAGACTCCTAACTATGGCTACACCTTC
TRBD2 | TRBJ2-7 | NA | TRBV7-9 | CASSGYYQTSGSFYEQYF | TGTGCCAGCAGCGGATATTACCAAACTAGCGGGAGTTTTTACGAGCAGTACTTC
NA | TRBJ2-7 | NA | TRBV29-1 | CSVDRGYEQYF | TGCAGCGTTGATCGGGGCTACGAGCAGTACTTC
NA | TRBJ2-4 | NA | TRBV9 | CASSPTIAKNIQYF | TGTGCCAGCAGCCCCACGATAGCCAAAAACATTCAGTACTTC
NA | TRBJ1-5 | NA | TRBV27 | CASSPAPGSNQPQHF | TGTGCCAGCAGTCCAGCCCCTGGTAGCAATCAGCCCCAGCATTTT
NA | TRBJ2-2 | NA | TRBV7-2 | CASSPLDFTGELFF | TGTGCCAGCAGCCCCCTCGACTTCACCGGGGAGCTGTTTTTT
NA | TRBJ2-1 | NA | TRBV28 | CASRWTVLLGGGEQFF | TGTGCCAGCAGATGGACAGTTCTCTTGGGCGGGGGTGAGCAGTTCTTC
TRBD2 | TRBJ2-1 | NA | TRBV18 | CASSPLASGSFNEQFF | TGTGCCAGCTCACCACTTGCTAGCGGGAGTTTTAATGAGCAGTTCTTC
NA | TRBJ1-2 | NA | TRBV6-9 | CASSYSKADYGYTF | TGTGCCAGCAGTTACTCGAAGGCGGACTATGGCTACACCTTC
TRBD2 | TRBJ2-1 | NA | TRBV7-9 | CASSRLAGSSYNEQFF | TGTGCCAGCAGCCGTCTAGCGGGGAGCTCCTACAATGAGCAGTTCTTC
NA | TRBJ2-3 | NA | TRBV7-9 | CASSFPLGGDSTDTQYF | TGTGCCAGCAGCTTTCCCCTTGGTGGGGACAGCACAGATACGCAGTATTTT